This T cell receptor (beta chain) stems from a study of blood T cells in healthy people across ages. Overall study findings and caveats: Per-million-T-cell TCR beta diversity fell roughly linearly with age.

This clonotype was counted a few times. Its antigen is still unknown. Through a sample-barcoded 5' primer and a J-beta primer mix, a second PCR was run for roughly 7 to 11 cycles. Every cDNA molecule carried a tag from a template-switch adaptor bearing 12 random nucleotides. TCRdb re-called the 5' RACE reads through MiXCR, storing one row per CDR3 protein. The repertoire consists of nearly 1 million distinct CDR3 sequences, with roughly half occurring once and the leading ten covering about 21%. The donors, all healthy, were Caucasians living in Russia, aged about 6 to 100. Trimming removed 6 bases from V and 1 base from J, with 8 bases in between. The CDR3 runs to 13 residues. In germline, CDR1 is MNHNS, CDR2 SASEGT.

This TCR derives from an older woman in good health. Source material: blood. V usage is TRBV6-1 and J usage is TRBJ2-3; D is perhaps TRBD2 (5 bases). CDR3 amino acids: CASRAEGTDTQYF. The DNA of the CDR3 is TGTGCCAGCAGGGCGGAGGGCACAGATACGCAGTATTTT.